This T cell receptor beta chain was identified in a study of blood T cell repertoires in COVID-19 (dated by TCRdb to 2020 to 2021). A note on the overall study: Samples covering the acute and convalescent phases of COVID-19 were provided by collaborators in the United States, Italy and Spain. Where HLA class I and class II types were available, the types were taken from metadata supplied by the sample provider, not from assay-based typing. The prospective study material was composed of cDNA or gDNA derived from T cells, B-cell-depleted T cells, or PBMCs. The repertoires were released in a freely available public database meant as a resource for research on the immune response to SARS-CoV-2. Deeply sampled blood TCRbeta repertoires from subjects exposed to, actively infected with, or recovered from COVID-19 were included in the dataset. Nearly every sample came with metadata listing a de-identified subject ID, COVID-19 status, age in years and sex. The samples were drawn from two sources: the first 160 participants of the ongoing ImmuneRACE study, and 1,254 subjects contributed by 6 global collaborators.

The immunoSEQ Assay, a bias-controlled multiplex PCR, was used to amplify TCRbeta CDR3 regions from genomic DNA. Regarding the original processing steps: Nucleated cell counts per sample were estimated from amplification of reference gene primers within the assay. To quantify the absolute abundance of each unique TCRbeta CDR3 rearrangement, sequence reads were collapsed and filtered. Productive Simpson clonality was computed per sample as the square root of Simpson's diversity index over productive rearrangements. This immuneACCESS table, as held by TCRdb, lists in-frame sequences with V and J called but not all clones. Of the missing ones, under half trace to an unresolved V gene in checked studies; the others have no known cause. V and J calls and clone size are those listed in that table; D and trimming were worked out from the DNA. This sample gives 400,000 to 550,000 clones in total; about 85% of them show up just once. The ten largest clones represent just under 2% of the sample.

The CDR3 covers 13 residues, taking in both the cysteine and the phenylalanine. The retained sequence is limited to the CDR3, 39 bases, with the frame set at the first base. V was cut back by 8 bases and J by 4 bases, leaving a gap of 12 bases between them. Study-level results and caveats: The amount of clinical and demographic metadata varied by source and participant and was provided uncurated.

About this clone: There is no known antigen for this receptor. It has no much larger one-base neighbor in the sample; base qualities were not kept.

Participants in the prospective study were enrolled through a virtual design, were aged roughly 18 to 95 years, and lived in fewer than 30 United States geographic areas. In the prospective study, cohorts were assigned on the basis of participant-reported clinical history obtained from a screening survey and a study questionnaire. In the prospective study, mobile phlebotomists collected whole blood, serum and a nasopharyngeal or oropharyngeal swab from each participant. Prospective study participants could optionally give additional blood draws and questionnaires over a roughly 2-month period. Before DNA extraction, prospective study blood samples were shipped either frozen or at room temperature.

The clonotype was recovered from a woman younger than 35 with acute COVID-19. The chain is made from TRBV12-3 or TRBV12-4 and TRBJ1-3; no confident D gene assignment can be made. Sample: PBMCs or T cells enriched from blood (not recorded which). The nucleotide sequence reads TGTGCCAGCGAGGGTGAGGTCGGAAACACCATATATTTT. The translation is CASEGEVGNTIYF.